Each of the 31 T cell receptor beta chains below was sequenced from the same sample in a study of Ad26.COV2.S vaccination and SARS-CoV-2 variants (dated by TCRdb to the early 2020s). Library creation used the immunoSEQ multiplex PCR assay. TCRdb carries this immuneACCESS record with in-frame sequences only. Its versions omit some clonotypes, under half of them owing to an unresolved V gene in the studies checked, with the rest unexplained. Present in this sample are approximately 300,000 clones, over 80% of which were seen just once. The top ten hold approximately 2% of the sample. In the paper's terms, the treatment or condition label means: around 19 received Ad26.COV2.S at low or high dose, single or two shots; several received placebo; per-sample allocation not given. For vaccine and placebo recipients, the sequenced repertoires came from samples collected on day 63 after the first injection.

The input for sequencing was peripheral blood, taken in a trial of Ad26.COV2.S vaccine versus placebo. Source of these receptors: a person between 18 and 65 years old who received the Ad26.COV2.S COVID-19 vaccine or a placebo.

V and J are TRBV7-9 and TRBJ2-3; the D gene could be TRBD1 or TRBD2 (7 bases each). Germline V CDR1 and CDR2: SEHNR, FQNEAQ (reference sequence). This CDR3 spans 16 amino acids. V shed 4 bases and J shed 3 bases, with 17 bases lying between them. The CDR3 sequence is CASSSQGGLPTDTQYF. The CDR3 DNA sequence: TGTGCCAGCAGCTCTCAGGGGGGGCTACCGACAGATACGCAGTATTTT.

The CDR3 sequence: CASSITRAGDTEAFF. The CDR3 nucleotides are TGTGCCAGTAGTATTACCAGGGCTGGGGACACTGAAGCTTTCTTT. The chain joins TRBV19 to TRBJ1-1, with D possibly matching TRBD1 (5 bases). The CDR3 has 15 residues. The germline CDR1 and CDR2 sequences are LNHDA and SQIVND (reference sequence). With 3 bases removed from V and 3 bases from J, the gap between germline ends came to 14 bases.

The chain recombines TRBV5-4 with TRBJ1-2; a possible D gene is TRBD1 (6 bases). The ends were cut back, 5 bases at V and 6 bases at J, with 17 bases in the middle. This CDR3 comprises 14 residues. The germline gives CDR1 SGHNT, CDR2 YYREEE (reference sequence). The CDR3 loop reads CASSPRQAGNGYTF. The CDR3 DNA reads TGTGCCAGCAGTCCCCGACAGGCCGGCAATGGCTACACCTTC.

The rearrangement joins TRBV10-3 to TRBJ1-1; D not resolved. The ends were cut back, 6 bases at V and 7 bases at J, with 15 bases in the middle. Per germline, CDR1 ENHRY and CDR2 SYGVKD. The CDR3 has 13 residues. The CDR3, as DNA: TGTGCCATCAGAACCGGGTCCCAGGTTGAAGCTTTCTTT. Translation: CAIRTGSQVEAFF.

V and J are TRBV7-3 and TRBJ2-1; weak D call: TRBD2 (5 bases). Germline V gene lookup returns CDR1 SGHTA and CDR2 FQGTGA. The CDR3 runs to 14 residues. Trimming took off 6 bases at V and 3 bases at J, with 12 bases between the two ends. The CDR3 region has the DNA TGTGCCAGCAGTTCCCTCGGGGTCTACAATGAGCAGTTCTTC. Protein: CASSSLGVYNEQFF.

The V gene is TRBV5-4, the J gene TRBJ2-3, with 9 positions matching TRBD2. Looked up from germline, CDR1 is SGHNT and CDR2 is YYREEE (reference sequence). V shed 4 bases and J 0 bases; nucleotides not matched to a gene: 3. The CDR3 has 15 residues. CDR3 bases: TGTGCCAGCAGCAGACTAGCGGCGAGCACAGATACGCAGTATTTT. It encodes CASSRLAASTDTQYF.

The genes are TRBV11-3 and TRBJ2-3; tentative D call: TRBD2 (5 bases). CDR1 and CDR2 from the germline V gene are SGHNT and YENEEA. This CDR3 is 14 amino acids long. Trimming stripped 2 bases from V and 0 bases from J, with 6 bases between. The DNA for the CDR3 is TGTGCCAGCAGCTTACTAGCAAGCACAGATACGCAGTATTTT. It translates to CASSLLASTDTQYF.

The rearrangement uses TRBV10-1 and TRBJ1-5; TRBD1 aligns across 8 bases. J lost 5 bases, V lost 6 bases, and 6 bases had no gene match. Germline V lookup: CDR1 WNHNN, CDR2 SYGVQD (reference sequence). The CDR3 covers 14 residues. CDR3 coding DNA: TGCGCCAGCAGCCGCCCAGGGGGCGATCAGCCCCAGCATTTT. It codes for CASSRPGGDQPQHF.

The V call is TRBV18, the J call TRBJ2-4, with 9 bases lining up with TRBD1. This CDR3 region has 16 residues. V was clipped by 0 bases and J by 12 bases; unmatched bases: 12. Germline V CDR1 and CDR2: KGHSH, LQKENI. For the CDR3, the DNA is TGTGCCAGCTCACCACCGGGCACGACAGGGGGAATTTCTCAGTACTTC. Translation: CASSPPGTTGGISQYF.

The chain uses TRBV7-2 and TRBJ2-7, with TRBD1 matching 8 bases. The V segment lost 2 bases and the J segment 2 bases; nucleotides outside the gene matches: 2. The CDR3 contains 14 residues. CDR1 and CDR2 (germline): SGHTA, FQGNSA. CDR3 protein: CASSLSTGAYEQYF. The CDR3 DNA follows: TGTGCCAGCAGCTTATCGACAGGGGCCTACGAGCAGTACTTC.

This clone appeared a single time. Other DNA sequences of this sample code for an identical CDR3. This chain links TRBV5-1 with TRBJ2-5, with D maybe TRBD1 (5 bases). Looked up from germline, CDR1 is SGHRS and CDR2 is YFSETQ. The CDR3 totals 12 residues. V lost 1 base to trimming and J lost 5 bases, with 6 bases between them. CDR3 nucleotide sequence: TGCGCCAGCAGCTTGCAGGGTGAGACCCAGTACTTC. Translating it yields CASSLQGETQYF.

The chain links TRBV11-2 to TRBJ2-7; no clear D gene. The CDR3 spans 14 residues. The germline CDR1 and CDR2 sequences are SGHAT and FQNNGV. V was clipped by 1 base and J by 4 bases, with 11 bases between them. The CDR3 coding sequence is TGTGCCAGCAGCTTAGGGGCCCAACGGTACGAGCAGTACTTC. This gives the protein CASSLGAQRYEQYF. Full variable domain (outside the CDR3, taken from reference TRBV11-2 and TRBJ2-7): EAGVAQSPRYKIIEKRQSVAFWCNPISGHATLYWYQQILGQGPKLLIQFQNNGVVDDSQLPKDRFSAERLKGVDSTLKIQPAKLEDSAVYLCASSLGAQRYEQYFGPGTRLTVT.

For this clone: Other DNA sequences in this sample translate to the same CDR3. This sequence joins TRBV7-2 and TRBJ2-3; 7 bases fit TRBD2. The CDR3 length is 13 residues. J gave up 3 bases and V 6 bases, and 3 bases lay outside the gene matches. Germline loops: CDR1 SGHTA, CDR2 FQGNSA. The CDR3 here is CASSLGGTDTQYF. The CDR3 nucleotides are TGTGCCAGCAGTCTGGGGGGGACAGATACGCAGTATTTT.

V usage is TRBV7-9 and J usage is TRBJ1-5; possible D gene TRBD1, 6 bases. The CDR3 extends over 17 amino acids. Trimming left V 5 bases short and J 0 bases short, with 17 bases between. Germline CDR1 SEHNR, CDR2 FQNEAQ (reference sequence). CDR3 nucleotides: TGTGCCAGCAGCAAGCTCACAGGGACATATAGCAATCAGCCCCAGCATTTT. Translation gives CASSKLTGTYSNQPQHF. Supplemented by reference TRBV7-9 and TRBJ1-5, the full variable domain reads DTGVSQNPRHKITKRGQNVTFRCDPISEHNRLYWYRQTLGQGPEFLTYFQNEAQLEKSRLLSDRFSAERPKGSFSTLEIQRTEQGDSAMYLCASSKLTGTYSNQPQHFGDGTRLSIL.

The J gene is TRBJ1-6, the V gene TRBV7-2; 7 nucleotides align to TRBD1. The CDR3 loop spans 16 amino acids. With V trimmed by 4 bases and J by 5 bases, 8 bases remained unmatched. CDR1 and CDR2 from the germline V gene are SGHTA and FQGNSA. CDR3 DNA sequence: TGTGCCAGCAGCTATTTGATGACAGGGAATAATTCACCCCTCCACTTT. It is translated as CASSYLMTGNNSPLHF.

The genes are TRBV6-6 and TRBJ2-7; tentatively, D is TRBD1 (6 bases). CDR3 length: 14 amino acids. The germline V gene has CDR1 MNHNY and CDR2 SVGAGI (reference sequence). Trimming left V 1 base short and J 5 bases short, with 12 bases between. The CDR3 nucleotides are TGTGCCAGCAGTTACTTGGACAGATTCGACGAGCAGTACTTC. Residues: CASSYLDRFDEQYF.

The V call is TRBV11-2, the J call TRBJ2-7; D is undetermined. The V and J ends lost 5 bases and 3 bases respectively, with 11 bases between them. Per the germline V gene, CDR1 is SGHAT and CDR2 is FQNNGV. There are 13 residues in the CDR3. The CDR3 reads CASSPTLSYEQYF. The CDR3 nucleotides read TGTGCCAGCAGCCCGACTCTAAGCTACGAGCAGTACTTC.

This chain joins TRBV4-1 and TRBJ1-6; D remains unclear. Germline V lookup: CDR1 MGHRA, CDR2 YSYEKL. Trimming removed 0 bases from V and 6 bases from J, with 15 bases in between. CDR3 length equals 17 residues. This CDR3 reads CASSQDPIDTINSPLHF. Written as DNA, the CDR3 is TGCGCCAGCAGCCAAGACCCGATCGACACGATTAATTCACCCCTCCACTTT.

The chain links TRBV3-1 (or the pseudogene TRBV3-2) to TRBJ2-7; no clear D gene. The germline V gene encodes CDR1 LGHDT and CDR2 YNNKEL (reference sequence). The V gene lost 3 bases and the J gene lost 2 bases, with 8 bases spanning the gap. This CDR3 has 13 amino acids. CDR3 amino acids: CASSHRSPYEQYF. Written as DNA, the CDR3 is TGTGCCAGCAGCCATCGCTCTCCCTACGAGCAGTACTTC.

The chain links TRBV27 to TRBJ2-3; D is uncertain. V lost 2 bases and J lost 2, with 8 bases in between. Looked up from germline, CDR1 is MNHEY and CDR2 is SMNVEV (reference sequence). The length of the CDR3 is 14 residues. Written as DNA, the CDR3 is TGTGCCAGCAGTTTAAGGCGAATCACAGATACGCAGTATTTT. This encodes CASSLRRITDTQYF.

V and J are TRBV10-3 and TRBJ1-2; no clear D gene. This CDR3 has 13 residues. Per the germline V gene, CDR1 is ENHRY and CDR2 is SYGVKD. Deletions cut 7 bases from V and 4 bases from J, with 13 bases between. Here the CDR3 reads CAITNGGIYGYTF. In DNA form, the CDR3 reads TGTGCCATCACCAATGGTGGGATCTATGGCTACACCTTC.

Written as DNA, the CDR3 is TGTGCCAGCAGCTCCCGGGGACTAGCGGGGGGGATATACAATGAGCAGTTCTTC. Translated, it gives CASSSRGLAGGIYNEQFF. V and J are TRBV5-4 and TRBJ2-1; 16 nucleotides line up with TRBD2. The CDR3 has 18 amino acids. With V trimmed by 3 bases and J by 4 bases, 7 bases remained unmatched. Germline V gene lookup returns CDR1 SGHNT and CDR2 YYREEE (reference sequence).

V is TRBV10-3 and J is TRBJ2-2; no definite D call. CDR1 is ENHRY, CDR2 SYGVKD, per germline. This CDR3 contains 13 residues. V was shortened by 10 bases and J by 1 base, with 10 bases between the two germline ends. CDR3: CASTALNTGELFF. In DNA, the CDR3 is TGTGCCAGTACAGCGTTGAACACCGGGGAGCTGTTTTTT.

This clone was seen more than once but under ten times. This sequence joins TRBV15 and TRBJ1-5; D is unclear. The CDR3 is 15 residues long. Trimming pared 0 bases from V and 7 bases from J, leaving 13 bases between. Germline-derived CDR1 and CDR2 are LNHNV and YYDKDF (reference sequence). The CDR3 DNA reads TGTGCCACCAGCAGAGAGCCAAGGGTCGACCAGCCCCAGCATTTT. Its translation is CATSREPRVDQPQHF. Full variable domain (outside the CDR3, taken from reference TRBV15 and TRBJ1-5): DAMVIQNPRYQVTQFGKPVTLSCSQTLNHNVMYWYQQKSSQAPKLLFHYYDKDFNNEADTPDNFQSRRPNTSFCFLDIRSPGLGDTAMYLCATSREPRVDQPQHFGDGTRLSIL.

V and J are TRBV9 and TRBJ1-2; possible D gene TRBD1, 6 bases. Germline V gene data show CDR1 as SGDLS and CDR2 as YYNGEE. CDR3 size: 14 residues. Trimming took 4 bases from V and 3 from J, leaving 13 bases between them. The CDR3, as DNA: TGTGCCAGCAGCCCGAACAGGGAGCACTATGGCTACACCTTC. Translation: CASSPNREHYGYTF.

The rearrangement links TRBV7-9 to TRBJ2-2; the D is unclear. V was pared by 2 bases and J by 1 base, with 11 bases between. The CDR3 covers 16 residues. Germline lookup yields CDR1 SEHNR and CDR2 FQNEAQ (reference sequence). CDR3 sequence reads: CASSLSRLLNTGELFF. The CDR3 nucleotides read TGTGCCAGCAGCTTATCGCGTCTCCTGAACACCGGGGAGCTGTTTTTT.

The rearrangement links TRBV9 to TRBJ2-4; maybe TRBD1 (7 bases). V lost 3 bases to trimming and J lost 6 bases, with 13 bases between them. The CDR3 contains 14 residues. Germline lookup yields CDR1 SGDLS and CDR2 YYNGEE. CDR3 nucleotides: TGTGCCAGCAGCGCAACCCAGGGGGGAAACATTCAGTACTTC. This codes for CASSATQGGNIQYF.

DNA for the CDR3: TGTGCCAGCAGTTTATTATATCAGCCCCAGCATTTT. Amino acids: CASSLLYQPQHF. The chain couples TRBV28 to TRBJ1-5; no firm D call. Looked up from germline, CDR1 is MDHEN and CDR2 is SYDVKM. Trimming took off 1 base at V and 5 bases at J, with 3 bases between the two ends. The CDR3 totals 12 residues.

This clone is a singleton in its sample. The chain recombines TRBV5-1 with TRBJ2-7, with 10 bases identical to TRBD1. The CDR3 extends over 17 amino acids. Germline CDR1 reads SGHRS; CDR2 reads YFSETQ. The V gene end was trimmed by 3 bases and the J gene end by 0 bases; junction bases not matched to a gene: 9. The CDR3: CASSSGTGEPFSYEQYF. The CDR3, as DNA: TGCGCCAGCAGCTCTGGGACAGGGGAACCCTTCTCCTACGAGCAGTACTTC.

This clone is a singleton in its sample. J is TRBJ2-3 and V is TRBV7-2, with D maybe TRBD2 (6 bases). Looked up from germline, CDR1 is SGHTA and CDR2 is FQGNSA. Trimming pared 8 bases from V and 2 bases from J, leaving 20 bases between. The CDR3 is 16 residues long. CDR3 sequence (DNA): TGTGCCAGCCCCTCGGTGGGGGGTCCCTTCACAGATACGCAGTATTTT. Its translation is CASPSVGGPFTDTQYF.

The chain couples TRBV5-4 to TRBJ1-1; D is possibly TRBD1 (6 bases). Trimming took off 5 bases at V and 3 bases at J, with 11 bases between the two ends. Germline V gene data show CDR1 as SGHNT and CDR2 as YYREEE (reference sequence). This CDR3 is built from 13 residues. In DNA form, the CDR3 reads TGTGCCAGCAGGGAGGGGACACACACTGAAGCTTTCTTT. The encoded protein is CASREGTHTEAFF.